This TCR beta chain was identified during a study of blood T cell repertoires in COVID-19. Overall study: Sample material is recorded as cDNA or gDNA derived from T cells, B-cell-depleted T cells, or PBMCs.

This table comes from immunoSEQ multiplex PCR, and its TCRdb copy is limited to in-frame clones, with some not included. The sample includes some 300,000 clones, approximately 86% of them seen just once. Adults between about 18 and 89 years of age took part from about two dozen US areas. Resolution of symptoms, clearance, or two negative PCRs was present in recovered Cohort 3 donors. The sample comprised PBMCs or T cells enriched from blood (not recorded which). The receptor was isolated from a woman under 40 who had recovered from COVID-19.

The CDR3 sequence: CASSHFKRAEETQYF. As DNA, the CDR3 is TGCGCCAGCAGCCACTTCAAGCGGGCCGAAGAGACCCAGTACTTC. The J gene is TRBJ2-5, the V gene TRBV4-1; D might be TRBD2 (6 bases). V lost 3 bases to trimming and J lost 3 bases, with 14 bases between them. Germline V gene data show CDR1 as MGHRA and CDR2 as YSYEKL. The CDR3 has 15 residues.